These 3 T cell receptor beta chains share one sample of origin, sequenced in a study of CD8+CD57+ T cells in acquired aplastic anemia. All sequencing subjects had displayed CD8+CD57+ cell expansion on flow cytometry. Investigators profiled TCR beta VDJ and CDR3 from genomic DNA template. TCRdb redid the calling of the reads with MiXCR, one entry per CDR3 protein. Here the sample spans under 500,000 distinct CDR3 sequences, around 30% being singletons. Source material: sorted CD4+, CD8+, or CD8+CD57+ T cells (not recorded which) from PBMCs. The receptors were sampled from a human donor with aplastic anemia.

This clonotype was recorded at least ten times. CDR3 sequence reads: CASRDDGTTYEQYF. CDR3 sequence (DNA): TGTGCCAGCAGGGATGACGGGACAACCTACGAGCAGTACTTC. V usage is TRBV25-1 and J usage is TRBJ2-7; tentatively, D is TRBD1 (6 bases). The CDR3 has 14 amino acids. V lost 6 bases to trimming and J lost 2 bases, with 14 bases between them. Germline CDR1 MGHDK, CDR2 SYGVNS.

This clonotype was seen a few times. The chain has TRBV4-3 and TRBJ2-3, with D perhaps matching TRBD2 (6 bases). In germline, CDR1 is LGHNA, CDR2 YSLEER. V was cut by 0 bases and J by 4 bases, with 17 bases left in between. The CDR3 has 17 amino acids. The CDR3 sequence: CASSQDLSGGGPDTQYF. Written as DNA, the CDR3 is TGCGCCAGCAGCCAAGATTTGTCCGGGGGAGGCCCAGATACGCAGTATTTT.

This clonotype was counted only a few times. V usage is TRBV19 and J usage is TRBJ2-1; D could derive from TRBD1 or TRBD2 (7 bases each). The germline gives CDR1 LNHDA, CDR2 SQIVND (reference sequence). Trimming took off 6 bases at V and 8 bases at J, with 20 bases between the two ends. The CDR3 length is 15 residues. CDR3 nucleotide sequence: TGTGCCAGTAGGTCAGCGGGACAGAGAGCCTATGAGCAGTTCTTC. Encoded protein: CASRSAGQRAYEQFF.